The entry below describes one T cell receptor (beta chain). Its antigen is undetermined. CDR1 and CDR2 (germline): SGHTA, FQGNSA. V lost 1 base to trimming and J lost 7 bases, with 13 bases between them. This CDR3 has 14 amino acids. Using immunoSEQ multiplex PCR, the repertoire was profiled, and TCRdb retains in-frame clones only, with some absent. This repertoire shows 130,000 to 150,000 clones, roughly 93% found once; its top ten account for 1.9%. The data stem from a study of T cell responses to AZD1222 COVID-19 vaccine. Study results and caveats: Donors were largely white British and mainly female; clonal diversity was possibly underestimated.

Source: peripheral blood, taken 28 days after the second AZD1222 dose. The chain recombines TRBV7-2 with TRBJ2-5; D unclear. This TCR was sampled from an adult who received the AZD1222 COVID-19 vaccine. CDR3 DNA: TGTGCCAGCAGCTTAGAAGCACTCGGCGGGACCCAGTACTTC. Translation: CASSLEALGGTQYF.